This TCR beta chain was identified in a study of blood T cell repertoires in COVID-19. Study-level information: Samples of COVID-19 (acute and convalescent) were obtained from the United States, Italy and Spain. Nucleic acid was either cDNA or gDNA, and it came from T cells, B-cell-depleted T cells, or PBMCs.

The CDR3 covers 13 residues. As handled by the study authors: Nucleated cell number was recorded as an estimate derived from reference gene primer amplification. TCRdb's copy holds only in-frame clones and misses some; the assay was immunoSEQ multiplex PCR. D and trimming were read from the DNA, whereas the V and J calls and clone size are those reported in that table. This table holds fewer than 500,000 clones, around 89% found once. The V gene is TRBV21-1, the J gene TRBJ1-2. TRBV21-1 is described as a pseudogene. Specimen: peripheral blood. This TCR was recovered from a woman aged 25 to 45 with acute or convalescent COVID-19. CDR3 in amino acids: CASPLGDNYGYTF. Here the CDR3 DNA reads TGTGCCAGCCCCCTAGGAGATAACTATGGCTACACCTTC.